These T cell receptor beta chains were read from a single sample in a study of PD-L1 blockade in urothelial cancer. Some clones are missing from TCRdb's copy, which holds only in-frame ones; the method was immunoSEQ multiplex PCR. The repertoire has some 90,000 clones, around 92% of them found once; the top ten carry about 0.89%. Sequenced material: PBMCs, taken around atezolizumab (anti-PD-L1) treatment. These receptors all stem from a woman of 80 years or more with urothelial cancer. The CDR3 runs from the conserved cysteine through the conserved F or W. D genes are given only for firm matches.

CDR3,D,V,J
CASSMGQWGNQPQHF,TRBD1,TRBV19,TRBJ1-5
CASSSLNRGDQPQHF,TRBD1,TRBV6-6,TRBJ1-5
CATSRGAGAGELFF,.,TRBV15,TRBJ2-2
CASSVNAGEGLFF,.,TRBV6-1,TRBJ1-4
CASTALVRSNEKLFF,.,TRBV7-8,TRBJ1-4
CASSEQFLGTGMGNEQFF,TRBD1,TRBV6-1,TRBJ2-1
CASSPRLGGGNTEAFF,.,TRBV19,TRBJ1-1
CASSYFRTDTQYF,.,TRBV5-1,TRBJ2-3
CASSVVAGGPGAEAFF,.,TRBV9,TRBJ1-1
CASSSSGTKNEKLFF,.,TRBV4-1,TRBJ1-4
CASSLLPGTESEQYF,TRBD1,TRBV18,TRBJ2-7
CTSIPGATPYGYTF,.,TRBV28,TRBJ1-2
CASSLPLAGNEQFF,TRBD2,TRBV5-5,TRBJ2-1
CASSVGQGSYNEQFF,TRBD1,TRBV9,TRBJ2-1
CSVEAGELGYEQYF,.,TRBV29-1,TRBJ2-7
CASSPRTSGIYNEQFF,TRBD2,TRBV7-9,TRBJ2-1
CASRLLAVGEANYGYTF,.,TRBV19,TRBJ1-2
CASGGTGGREKLFF,TRBD1,TRBV6-1,TRBJ1-4
CASSLRTGKGNEQFF,.,TRBV11-1,TRBJ2-1
CASRGGTEAFF,.,TRBV6-6,TRBJ1-1
CASSLKREAVEQYF,TRBD2,TRBV11-1,TRBJ2-7
CASSSTGTGVEQYF,TRBD1,TRBV10-1,TRBJ2-7
CASSQVGGWVKETQYF,TRBD2,TRBV4-2,TRBJ2-5
CASSRTEATGTEQFF,TRBD1,TRBV4-2,TRBJ2-1
CASSVASSEAYEQYF,.,TRBV9,TRBJ2-7
CASSLEIRGRQGNTGELFF,TRBD1,TRBV5-6,TRBJ2-2
CASSLVVASGRAYNEQFF,TRBD2,TRBV7-6,TRBJ2-1
CASSFPGSGANVLTF,.,TRBV7-9,TRBJ2-6
CASSPHGGSYEQYF,.,TRBV28,TRBJ2-7
CASSLVGAGGPHDNEQFF,TRBD2,TRBV7-8,TRBJ2-1
CASSPTSGRGEQFF,TRBD2,TRBV18,TRBJ2-1
CASSQGQGGTEAFF,TRBD1,TRBV5-4,TRBJ1-1
CASSEIGGYEQFF,TRBD2,TRBV2,TRBJ2-1
CASSVGPRDGYTF,.,TRBV9,TRBJ1-2
CASSTGQPNYEQYF,TRBD1,TRBV19,TRBJ2-7
CASSLRGTDTQYF,.,TRBV5-1,TRBJ2-3
CASSLAGQAYEQYF,TRBD1,TRBV5-1,TRBJ2-7
CASSASGTSVNEQFF,TRBD2,TRBV9,TRBJ2-1
CASSLTSGTTGELFF,TRBD2,TRBV11-2,TRBJ2-2
CASSLVGGGGELFF,TRBD1,TRBV11-2,TRBJ2-2
CASSWDRKNTEAFF,TRBD1,TRBV6-5,TRBJ1-1
CASSQDTPRAGGRTGELFF,TRBD2,TRBV14,TRBJ2-2
CSVDGSGTTDTQYF,TRBD2,TRBV29-1,TRBJ2-3
CASSLFGDTQYF,.,TRBV11-2,TRBJ2-3
CASSPRVDSGNTIYF,.,TRBV7-8,TRBJ1-3
CASSLRRGSNEKLFF,.,TRBV7-2,TRBJ1-4
CASSLMNSEQYF,.,TRBV5-4,TRBJ2-7
CASSNSGSRRGMNTEAFF,.,TRBV19,TRBJ1-1
CASSYIQTYEQYF,.,TRBV2,TRBJ2-7
CASTGGGTVNQPQHF,TRBD1,TRBV2,TRBJ1-5
CASSRGGVGANVLTF,.,TRBV18,TRBJ2-6
CASSRTGGFYEQYF,TRBD1,TRBV27,TRBJ2-7
CAWSVSGRAYEQYF,TRBD2,TRBV30,TRBJ2-7